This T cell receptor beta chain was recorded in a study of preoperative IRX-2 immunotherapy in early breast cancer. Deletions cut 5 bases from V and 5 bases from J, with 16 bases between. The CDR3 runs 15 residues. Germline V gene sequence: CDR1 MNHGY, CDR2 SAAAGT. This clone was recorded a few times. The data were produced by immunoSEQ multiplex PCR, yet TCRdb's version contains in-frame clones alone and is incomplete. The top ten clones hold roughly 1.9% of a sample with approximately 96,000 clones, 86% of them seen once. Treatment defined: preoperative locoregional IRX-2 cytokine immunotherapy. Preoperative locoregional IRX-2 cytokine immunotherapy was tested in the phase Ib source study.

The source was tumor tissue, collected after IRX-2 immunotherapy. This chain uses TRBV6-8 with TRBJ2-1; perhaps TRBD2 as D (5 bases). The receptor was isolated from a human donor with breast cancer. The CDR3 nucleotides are TGTGCCAGCAGTGCGACCGCCGGGGTAAACAATGAGCAGTTCTTC. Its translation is CASSATAGVNNEQFF.